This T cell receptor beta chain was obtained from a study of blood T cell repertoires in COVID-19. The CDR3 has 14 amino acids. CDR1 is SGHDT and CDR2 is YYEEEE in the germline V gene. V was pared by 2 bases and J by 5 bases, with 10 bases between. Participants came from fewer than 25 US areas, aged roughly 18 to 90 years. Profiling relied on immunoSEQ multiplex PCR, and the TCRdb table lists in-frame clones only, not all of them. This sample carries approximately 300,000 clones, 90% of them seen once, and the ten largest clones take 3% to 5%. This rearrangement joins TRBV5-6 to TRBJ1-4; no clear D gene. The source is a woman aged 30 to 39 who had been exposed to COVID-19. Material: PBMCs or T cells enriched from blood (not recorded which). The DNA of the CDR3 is TGTGCCAGCAGCTTAACGCAGATAAATGAAAAACTGTTTTTT. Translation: CASSLTQINEKLFF.